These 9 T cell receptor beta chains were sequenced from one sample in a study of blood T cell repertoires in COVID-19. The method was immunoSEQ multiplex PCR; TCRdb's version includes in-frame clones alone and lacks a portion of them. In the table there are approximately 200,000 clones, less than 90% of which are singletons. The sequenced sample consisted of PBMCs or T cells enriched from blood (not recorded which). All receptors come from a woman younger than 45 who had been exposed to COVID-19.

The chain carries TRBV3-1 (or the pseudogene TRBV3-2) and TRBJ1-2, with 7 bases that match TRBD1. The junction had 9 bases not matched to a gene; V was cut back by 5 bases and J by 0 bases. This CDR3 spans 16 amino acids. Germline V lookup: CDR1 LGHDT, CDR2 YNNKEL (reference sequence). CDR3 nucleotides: TGTGCCAGCAGCTATCGGACAGGCCGATCTAACTATGGCTACACCTTC. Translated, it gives CASSYRTGRSNYGYTF.

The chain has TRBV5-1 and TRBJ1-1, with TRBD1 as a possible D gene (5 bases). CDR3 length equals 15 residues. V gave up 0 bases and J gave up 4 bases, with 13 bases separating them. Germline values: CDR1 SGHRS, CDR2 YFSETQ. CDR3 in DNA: TGCGCCAGCAGCTTGGTGGACCGGGGGTCCACTGAAGCTTTCTTT. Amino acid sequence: CASSLVDRGSTEAFF.

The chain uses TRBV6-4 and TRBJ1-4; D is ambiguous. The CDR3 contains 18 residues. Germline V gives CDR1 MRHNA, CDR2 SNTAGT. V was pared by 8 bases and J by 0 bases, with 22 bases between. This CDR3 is CASLKRGGSHPTNEKLFF. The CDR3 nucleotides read TGTGCCAGCCTAAAAAGAGGAGGAAGTCATCCAACTAATGAAAAACTGTTTTTT.

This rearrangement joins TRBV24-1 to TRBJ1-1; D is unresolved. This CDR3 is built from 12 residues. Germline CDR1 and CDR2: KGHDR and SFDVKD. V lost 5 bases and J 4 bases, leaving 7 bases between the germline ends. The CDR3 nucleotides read TGTGCCACCAGTGGCCCCGGCACTGAAGCTTTCTTT. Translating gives CATSGPGTEAFF.

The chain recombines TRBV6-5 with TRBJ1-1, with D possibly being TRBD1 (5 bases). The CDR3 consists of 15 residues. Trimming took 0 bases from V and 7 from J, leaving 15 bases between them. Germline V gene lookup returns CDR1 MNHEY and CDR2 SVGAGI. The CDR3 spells CASSYSKGYQSEAFF. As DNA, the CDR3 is TGTGCCAGCAGTTACTCGAAGGGGTATCAGAGTGAAGCTTTCTTT.

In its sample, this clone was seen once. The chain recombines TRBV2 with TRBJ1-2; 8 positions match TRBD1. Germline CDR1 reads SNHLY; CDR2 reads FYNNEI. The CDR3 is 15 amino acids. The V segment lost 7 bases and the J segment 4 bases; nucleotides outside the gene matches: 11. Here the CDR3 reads CASNVDRVVSYGYTF. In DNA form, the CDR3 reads TGTGCCAGCAACGTGGACAGGGTTGTATCCTATGGCTACACCTTC.

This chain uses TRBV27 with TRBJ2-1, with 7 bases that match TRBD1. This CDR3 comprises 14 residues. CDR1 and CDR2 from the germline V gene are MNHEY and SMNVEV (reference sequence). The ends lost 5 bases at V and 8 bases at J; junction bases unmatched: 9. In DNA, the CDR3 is TGTGCCAGCAGTCCTTCAGGGGGAAAGGATGAGCAGTTCTTC. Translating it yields CASSPSGGKDEQFF.

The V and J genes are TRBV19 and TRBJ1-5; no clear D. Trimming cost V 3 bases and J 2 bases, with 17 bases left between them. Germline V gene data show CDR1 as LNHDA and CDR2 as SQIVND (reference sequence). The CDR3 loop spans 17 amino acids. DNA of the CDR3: TGTGCCAGTAGTATTGAGGGAAGGGTTGTGGGCAATCAGCCCCAGCATTTT. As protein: CASSIEGRVVGNQPQHF.

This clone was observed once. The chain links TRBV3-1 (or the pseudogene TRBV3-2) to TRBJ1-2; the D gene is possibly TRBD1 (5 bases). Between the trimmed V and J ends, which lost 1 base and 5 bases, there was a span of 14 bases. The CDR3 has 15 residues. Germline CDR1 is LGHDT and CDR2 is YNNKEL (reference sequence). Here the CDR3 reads CASSQGVDGGYGYTF. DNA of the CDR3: TGTGCCAGCAGCCAAGGAGTGGACGGGGGGTATGGCTACACCTTC.